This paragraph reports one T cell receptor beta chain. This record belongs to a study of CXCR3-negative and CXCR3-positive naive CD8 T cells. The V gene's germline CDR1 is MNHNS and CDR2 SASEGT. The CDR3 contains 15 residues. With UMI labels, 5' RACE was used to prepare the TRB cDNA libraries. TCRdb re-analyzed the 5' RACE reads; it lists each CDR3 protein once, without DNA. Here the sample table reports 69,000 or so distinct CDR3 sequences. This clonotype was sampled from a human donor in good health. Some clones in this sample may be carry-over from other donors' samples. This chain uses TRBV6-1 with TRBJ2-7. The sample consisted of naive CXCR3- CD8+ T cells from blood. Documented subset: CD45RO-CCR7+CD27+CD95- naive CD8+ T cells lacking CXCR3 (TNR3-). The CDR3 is CASGELEGWIGEQYF.